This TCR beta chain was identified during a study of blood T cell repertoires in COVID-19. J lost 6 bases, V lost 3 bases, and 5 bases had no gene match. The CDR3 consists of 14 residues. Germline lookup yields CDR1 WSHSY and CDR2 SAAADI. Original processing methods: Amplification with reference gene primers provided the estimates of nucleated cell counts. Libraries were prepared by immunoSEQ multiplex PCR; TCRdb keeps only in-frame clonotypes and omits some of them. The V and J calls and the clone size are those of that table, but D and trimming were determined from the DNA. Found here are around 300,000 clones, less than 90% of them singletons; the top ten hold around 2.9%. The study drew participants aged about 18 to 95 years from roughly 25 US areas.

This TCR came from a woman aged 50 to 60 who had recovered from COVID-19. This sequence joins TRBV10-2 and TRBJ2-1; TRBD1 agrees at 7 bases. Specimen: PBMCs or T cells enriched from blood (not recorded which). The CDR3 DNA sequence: TGCGCCAGCAGTGACCGACAGGGTGGCAATGAGCAGTTCTTC. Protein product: CASSDRQGGNEQFF.